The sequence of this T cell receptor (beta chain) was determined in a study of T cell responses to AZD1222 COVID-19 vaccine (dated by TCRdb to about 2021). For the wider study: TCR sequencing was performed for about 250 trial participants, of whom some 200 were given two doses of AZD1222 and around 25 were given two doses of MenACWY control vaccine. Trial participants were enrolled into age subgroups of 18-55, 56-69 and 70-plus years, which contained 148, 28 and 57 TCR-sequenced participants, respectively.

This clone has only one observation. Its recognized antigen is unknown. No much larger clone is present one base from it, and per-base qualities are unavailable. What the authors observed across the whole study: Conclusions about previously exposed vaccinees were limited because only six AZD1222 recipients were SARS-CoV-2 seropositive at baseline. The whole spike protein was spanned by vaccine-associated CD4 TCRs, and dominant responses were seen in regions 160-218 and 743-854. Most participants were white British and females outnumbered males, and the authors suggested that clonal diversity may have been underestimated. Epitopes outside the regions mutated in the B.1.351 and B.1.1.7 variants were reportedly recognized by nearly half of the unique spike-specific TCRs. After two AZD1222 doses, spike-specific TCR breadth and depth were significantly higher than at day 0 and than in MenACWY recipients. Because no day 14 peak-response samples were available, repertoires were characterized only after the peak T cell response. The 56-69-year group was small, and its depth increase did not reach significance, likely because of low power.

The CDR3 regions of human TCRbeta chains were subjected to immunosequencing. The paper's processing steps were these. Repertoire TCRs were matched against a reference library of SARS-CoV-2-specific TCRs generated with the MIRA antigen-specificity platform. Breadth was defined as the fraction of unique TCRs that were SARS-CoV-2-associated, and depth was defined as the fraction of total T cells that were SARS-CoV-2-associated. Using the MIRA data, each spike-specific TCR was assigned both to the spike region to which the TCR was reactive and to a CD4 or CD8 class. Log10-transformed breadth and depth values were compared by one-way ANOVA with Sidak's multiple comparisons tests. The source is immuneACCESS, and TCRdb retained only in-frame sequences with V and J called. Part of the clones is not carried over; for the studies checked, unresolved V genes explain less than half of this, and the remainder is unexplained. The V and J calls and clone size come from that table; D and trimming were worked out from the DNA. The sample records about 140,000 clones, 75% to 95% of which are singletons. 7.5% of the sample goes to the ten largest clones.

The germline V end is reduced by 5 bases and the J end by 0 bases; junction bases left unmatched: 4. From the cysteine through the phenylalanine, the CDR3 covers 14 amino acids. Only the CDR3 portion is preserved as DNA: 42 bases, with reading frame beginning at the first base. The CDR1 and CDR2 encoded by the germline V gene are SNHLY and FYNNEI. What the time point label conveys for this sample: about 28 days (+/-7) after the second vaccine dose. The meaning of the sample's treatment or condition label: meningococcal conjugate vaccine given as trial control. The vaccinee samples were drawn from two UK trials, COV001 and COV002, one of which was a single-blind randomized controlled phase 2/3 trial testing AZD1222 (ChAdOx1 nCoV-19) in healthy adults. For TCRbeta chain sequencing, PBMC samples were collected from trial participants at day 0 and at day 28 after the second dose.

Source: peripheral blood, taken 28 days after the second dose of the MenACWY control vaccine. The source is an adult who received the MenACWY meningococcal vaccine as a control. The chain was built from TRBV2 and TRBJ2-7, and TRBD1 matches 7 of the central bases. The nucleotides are TGTGCCAGCAGTAAGGACAGGAGCTCCTACGAGCAGTACTTC. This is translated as CASSKDRSSYEQYF.